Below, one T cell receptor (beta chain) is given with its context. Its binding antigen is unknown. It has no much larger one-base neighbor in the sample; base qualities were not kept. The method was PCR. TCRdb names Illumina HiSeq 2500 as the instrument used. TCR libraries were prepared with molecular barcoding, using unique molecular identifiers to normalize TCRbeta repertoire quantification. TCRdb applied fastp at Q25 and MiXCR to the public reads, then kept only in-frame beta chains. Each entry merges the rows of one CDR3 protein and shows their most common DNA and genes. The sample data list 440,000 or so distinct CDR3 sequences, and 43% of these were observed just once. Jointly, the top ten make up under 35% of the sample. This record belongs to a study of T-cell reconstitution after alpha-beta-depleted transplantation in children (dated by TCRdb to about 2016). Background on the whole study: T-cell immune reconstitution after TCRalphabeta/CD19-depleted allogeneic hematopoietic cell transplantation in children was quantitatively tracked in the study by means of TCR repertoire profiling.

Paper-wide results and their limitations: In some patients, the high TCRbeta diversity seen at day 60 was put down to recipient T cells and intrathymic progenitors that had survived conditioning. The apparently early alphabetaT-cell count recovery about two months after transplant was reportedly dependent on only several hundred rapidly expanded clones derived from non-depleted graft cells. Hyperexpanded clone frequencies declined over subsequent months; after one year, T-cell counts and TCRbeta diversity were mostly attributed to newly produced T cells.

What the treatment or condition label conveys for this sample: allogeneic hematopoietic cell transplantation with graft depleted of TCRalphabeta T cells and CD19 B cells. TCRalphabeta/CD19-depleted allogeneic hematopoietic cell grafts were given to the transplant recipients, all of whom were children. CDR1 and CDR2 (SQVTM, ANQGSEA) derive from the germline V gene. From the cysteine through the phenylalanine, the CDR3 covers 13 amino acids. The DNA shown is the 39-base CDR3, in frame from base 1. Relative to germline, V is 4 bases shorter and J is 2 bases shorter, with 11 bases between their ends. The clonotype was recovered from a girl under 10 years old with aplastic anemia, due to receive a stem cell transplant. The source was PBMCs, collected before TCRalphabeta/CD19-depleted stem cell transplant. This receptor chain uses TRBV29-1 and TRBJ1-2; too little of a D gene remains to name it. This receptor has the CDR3 CSVGNSENYGYTF. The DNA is TGCAGCGTTGGAAACAGCGAAAACTATGGCTACACCTTC. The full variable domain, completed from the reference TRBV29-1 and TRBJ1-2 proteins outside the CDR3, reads SAVISQKPSRDICQRGTSLTIQCQVDSQVTMMFWYRQQPGQSLTLIATANQGSEATYESGFVIDKFPISRPNLTFSTLTVSNMSPEDSSIYLCSVGNSENYGYTFGSGTRLTVV.